These T cell receptor beta chains were read from a single sample in a study of cytomegalovirus exposure and HLA in healthy donors. Some clones are missing from TCRdb's copy, which holds only in-frame ones; the method was immunoSEQ multiplex PCR. The sample gives approximately 210,000 clones, about four fifths of which show up once; 0.39% is in the top ten. Sequencing was performed on PBMCs. The receptors come from a male donor in good health and CMV-seropositive. CDR3s include the opening cysteine and the closing phenylalanine or tryptophan. A D gene is named only where the DNA matches it firmly. Expanded clones are given a class, and other clones once, few, many or no size at all.

D,J,size,V,length,DNA,CDR3
NA,TRBJ1-2,NA,TRBV7-2,13,TGTGCCAGCAGCTTAGTGCAGGCTGGTGGCTACACCTTC,CASSLVQAGGYTF
NA,TRBJ2-3,NA,TRBV5-1,14,TGCGCCAGCAGCTCGGACAGTAGCACAGATACGCAGTATTTT,CASSSDSSTDTQYF
TRBD2,TRBJ2-1,NA,TRBV18,16,TGTGCCAGCTCACCATCCGGGACTAGCGGAAACAATGAGCAGTTCTTC,CASSPSGTSGNNEQFF
NA,TRBJ2-1,few,TRBV7-6,13,TGTGCCAGCAGCCCGGACAGTTTGAATGAGCAGTTCTTC,CASSPDSLNEQFF
NA,TRBJ1-2,NA,TRBV9,14,TGTGCCAGCAGCGCAAGCGGGACATTTCATGGCTACACCTTC,CASSASGTFHGYTF
TRBD1,TRBJ1-5,NA,TRBV7-2,16,TGTGCCAGCAGCTTAGGGGTGACAGGGGGAGGCCAGCCCCAGCATTTT,CASSLGVTGGGQPQHF
TRBD1,TRBJ1-2,NA,TRBV6-5,12,TGTGCCAGCCGACAGGGGGCAGGAGGCTACACCTTC,CASRQGAGGYTF
TRBD1,TRBJ1-2,NA,TRBV11-3,13,TGTGCCAGCAGCCCCCGGTGGGACAGACCTTCCACCTTC,CASSPRWDRPSTF
NA,TRBJ2-3,NA,TRBV5-1,12,TGCGCCAGCAGTGGAGACACAGATACGCAGTATTTT,CASSGDTDTQYF
TRBD2,TRBJ2-3,NA,TRBV13,16,TGTGCCAGCAGCCACCCTAGCGGGAAAAGCACAGATACGCAGTATTTT,CASSHPSGKSTDTQYF
TRBD2,TRBJ2-7,NA,TRBV7-2,14,TGTGCCAGCAGCCCCTCTAGCGGGAGGAGTGAGCAGTACTTC,CASSPSSGRSEQYF
NA,TRBJ2-7,NA,TRBV11-3,13,TGTGCCAGCTCTCCGGGGAACGACTACGAGCAGTACTTC,CASSPGNDYEQYF
TRBD2,TRBJ2-7,NA,TRBV5-4,16,TGTGCCAGCAGCCTTACTAAACTAGCGGGAGGTTACGAGCAGTACTTC,CASSLTKLAGGYEQYF
NA,TRBJ1-2,NA,TRBV6-5,15,TGTGCCAGCAGTTACTCCGACAGCACCCCTTATGGCTACACCTTC,CASSYSDSTPYGYTF
TRBD2,TRBJ2-2,NA,TRBV10-1,16,TGCGCCAGCAGTCCCGGACTAGCCCGGGTTTCCCGGGAGCTGTTTTTT,CASSPGLARVSRELFF
NA,TRBJ1-5,NA,TRBV16,14,TGTGCCAGCAGCCCTCCAGGGTCCAATCAGCCCCAGCATTTT,CASSPPGSNQPQHF
TRBD2,TRBJ2-7,NA,TRBV5-8,12,TGTGCCAGCAGCTTGGAGCGGGGTGAGCAGTACTTC,CASSLERGEQYF
TRBD1,TRBJ1-1,few,TRBV5-6,17,TGTGCCAGCAGCTTGATGGGACAGGGGGGCAAGAACACTGAAGCTTTCTTT,CASSLMGQGGKNTEAFF
NA,TRBJ1-5,NA,TRBV28,16,TGTGCCAGCAGTTTAGCAGGGGCTCGGAGCAATCAGCCCCAGCATTTT,CASSLAGARSNQPQHF
NA,TRBJ2-6,NA,TRBV2,17,TGTGCCAGCACAGTGGACAGCCTTAACTCTGGGGCCAACGTCCTGACTTTC,CASTVDSLNSGANVLTF
TRBD1,TRBJ1-3,NA,TRBV11-2,17,TGTGCCAGCAGCTTAGATCTGGGACAGAAAAAAGGAAACACCATATATTTT,CASSLDLGQKKGNTIYF
NA,TRBJ1-1,NA,TRBV27,14,TGTGCCAGCAGAAAATTGGGCCTGAACACTGAAGCTTTCTTT,CASRKLGLNTEAFF
TRBD2,TRBJ2-2,NA,TRBV28,14,TGTGCCAGCGGACTAGCGGGAGGATCTGGGGAGCTGTTTTTT,CASGLAGGSGELFF
NA,TRBJ1-1,once,TRBV15,14,TGTGCCACCAGCAGAGGCCGGGTCGACACTGAAGCTTTCTTT,CATSRGRVDTEAFF
NA,TRBJ1-5,NA,TRBV6-5,15,TGTGCCAGCGCATTGTGGGGCCTAAGCAATCAGCCCCAGCATTTT,CASALWGLSNQPQHF
TRBD1,TRBJ2-7,NA,TRBV13,14,TGTGCCAGCAGCTCCGGGACAGAGTTATACGAGCAGTACTTC,CASSSGTELYEQYF
NA,TRBJ2-1,few,TRBV25-1,12,TGTGCCAGCAGTGAATATGCCGGTGAGCAGTTCTTC,CASSEYAGEQFF
NA,TRBJ2-7,NA,TRBV28,14,TGTGCCAGCAGTTTATTGGGCCAGTTCTACGAGCAGTACTTC,CASSLLGQFYEQYF
TRBD1,TRBJ1-1,NA,TRBV19,14,TGTGCCAGTAGTATGGGACAGGGGAACACTGAAGCTTTCTTT,CASSMGQGNTEAFF
TRBD1,TRBJ1-2,NA,TRBV7-9,15,TGTTCCAGCAGCTTCGTCCCCGGGACAGGAGATGGCTACACCTTC,CSSSFVPGTGDGYTF
TRBD1,TRBJ2-3,NA,TRBV6-1,14,TGTGCCAGCAGTGAAGGGGGACAGGGGCGGACGCAGTATTTT,CASSEGGQGRTQYF
NA,TRBJ2-7,few,TRBV20-1,11,TGCAGTGCTAGCCCGGTCTACGAGCAGTACTTC,CSASPVYEQYF
TRBD2,TRBJ2-7,NA,TRBV11-3,15,TGTGCCAGCAGCCTCAGCGGGGGCAGCTCCTACGAGCAGTACTTC,CASSLSGGSSYEQYF
TRBD1,TRBJ1-5,NA,TRBV10-3,15,TGTGCCATCAGAGCGGGACAGGCGGACGCTCAGCCCCAGCATTTT,CAIRAGQADAQPQHF
NA,TRBJ1-2,NA,TRBV5-1,13,TGCGCCAGCAGTCCCGCGGAACTCTATGGCTACACCTTC,CASSPAELYGYTF
NA,TRBJ1-4,NA,TRBV4-1,16,TGCGCCAGCAGCCGGCCTGTGGCTGCAACTAATGAAAAACTGTTTTTT,CASSRPVAATNEKLFF
TRBD1,TRBJ1-2,few,TRBV7-9,16,TGTGCCAGCAGCGTCCGGGACAGGGGTCTTGACTATGGCTACACCTTC,CASSVRDRGLDYGYTF
NA,TRBJ2-1,NA,TRBV6-5,14,TGTGCCAGCAGCCAGGGCTCCCTAAGCAATGAGCAGTTCTTC,CASSQGSLSNEQFF
TRBD1,TRBJ1-1,NA,TRBV7-9,16,TGTGCCAGCAGCTTTGTGCCCGGGACAGGGAACACTGAAGCTTTCTTT,CASSFVPGTGNTEAFF
TRBD2,TRBJ2-1,NA,TRBV4-1,16,TGCGCCAGCAGCCATCCGGGACTAGCGGGAGGTAATGAGCAGTTCTTC,CASSHPGLAGGNEQFF
NA,TRBJ1-4,few,TRBV2,13,TGTGCCAGCAGTGAAGGTCGGAATGAAAAACTGTTTTTT,CASSEGRNEKLFF
TRBD2,TRBJ2-3,NA,TRBV15,17,TGTGCCACCAGCAGAGATTACGCGGCGGGAGGGCGGGATACGCAGTATTTT,CATSRDYAAGGRDTQYF
NA,TRBJ2-2,NA,TRBV7-9,15,TGTGCCAGCAGCCTAAGTTCGGGTCCGGCCGGGGAGCTGTTTTTT,CASSLSSGPAGELFF
NA,TRBJ2-1,NA,TRBV15,14,TGTGCCACCAGACACTTACTAGTTTTGGATGAGCAGTTCTTC,CATRHLLVLDEQFF
NA,TRBJ2-5,NA,TRBV11-3,15,TGTGCCAGCAGCCCGAGGGCCGGCCTGCAAGAGACCCAGTACTTC,CASSPRAGLQETQYF
TRBD2,TRBJ2-7,NA,TRBV7-8,15,TGTGCCAGCAGCCGAGGGACTAGCGGTTCCTACGAGCAGTACTTC,CASSRGTSGSYEQYF
TRBD1,TRBJ2-5,few,TRBV5-4,17,TGTGCCAGCAGCTTGCGCCAGGGGGCTTCTTTAGGGGAGACCCAGTACTTC,CASSLRQGASLGETQYF
TRBD1,TRBJ1-2,NA,TRBV6-4,13,TGTGCCAGCAGTGAGGGACAGGACTATGGCTACACCTTC,CASSEGQDYGYTF
NA,TRBJ1-2,NA,TRBV7-9,14,TGTGCCAGCAGCTTAGCATGGACAGCATATGGCTACACCTTC,CASSLAWTAYGYTF
TRBD2,TRBJ2-1,NA,TRBV7-2,16,TGTGCCAGCAGCTTGGAGCGGGGCGGGAGGGCCGAGGAGCAGTTCTTC,CASSLERGGRAEEQFF
NA,TRBJ1-4,NA,TRBV4-2,14,TGTGCCAGCACCAGGCTGATAACTAATGAAAAACTGTTTTTT,CASTRLITNEKLFF
TRBD1,TRBJ2-5,NA,TRBV4-2,15,TGTGCCAGCAGCCGAGTGGGCCCAGGGGGTGAGACCCAGTACTTC,CASSRVGPGGETQYF
NA,TRBJ2-7,NA,TRBV7-3,13,TGTGCCAGCAGCTTAAACGGGGTGGCAGAGCAGTACTTC,CASSLNGVAEQYF
NA,TRBJ2-1,NA,TRBV9,17,TGTGCCAGCAGCGTCCACCCGTCGCTAGCAGTCAACAATGAGCAGTTCTTC,CASSVHPSLAVNNEQFF
TRBD1,TRBJ1-3,few,TRBV9,13,TGTGCCAGCAGCGTAGAAGGGGGCAACACCATATATTTT,CASSVEGGNTIYF
TRBD1,TRBJ2-5,NA,TRBV7-8,16,TGTGCCAGCAGCCCCTGGACAGGGCTCTTGTCAGAGACCCAGTACTTC,CASSPWTGLLSETQYF
TRBD2,TRBJ2-3,NA,TRBV9,15,TGTGCCAGCAGCGGGTTAGCGGGGGGGCCAGATACGCAGTATTTT,CASSGLAGGPDTQYF
TRBD2,TRBJ2-2,NA,TRBV6-4,13,TGTGCCAGCAGTGCGGGGGGCACCGGGGAGCTGTTTTTT,CASSAGGTGELFF
NA,TRBJ2-7,few,TRBV2,14,TGTGCCAGCAGTGTATCTACTCTGACCTACGAGCAGTACTTC,CASSVSTLTYEQYF